These 15 T cell receptor beta chains originate from one sample sequenced in a study of molecular identifiers for immune sequencing clone quantification. One entry per CDR3 protein, called by TCRdb with MiXCR from the PCR reads. Among under 600,000 distinct CDR3 sequences, roughly a fifth were seen once, and the ten largest hold about 0.78%. Material: naive CD8+ T cells from blood, with Jurkat cell RNA spiked in. Stated subset: FACS-sorted CD8+CD4-CCR7+CD45RA+ naive T cells. The receptors derive from a human donor in good health. Some libraries in this study had Jurkat cell RNA spiked in.

In this sample, this clonotype turned up a few times. The chain employs TRBV28 and TRBJ1-2, with a possible D match to TRBD1 (6 bases). The V end was cut by 2 bases, the J end by 7 bases, with 14 bases between. This CDR3 comprises 14 residues. Germline CDR1 reads MDHEN; CDR2 reads SYDVKM. The CDR3 DNA reads TGTGCCAGCAGTTTAACTGCTCGGGGGCCTGGCTACACCTTC. As protein: CASSLTARGPGYTF.

A single count supports this clonotype. A much larger clone lies a single base off, so this may be a read error. The rearrangement uses TRBV7-9 and TRBJ2-7; D gene unclear. Germline CDR1 SEHNR, CDR2 FQNEAQ (reference sequence). V was pared by 1 base and J by 6 bases, with 10 bases between. CDR3 size: 13 residues. The CDR3 sequence: CASSLGPSFEQYF. CDR3 DNA sequence: TGTGCCAGCAGCTTAGGGCCAAGCTTCGAGCAGTACTTC.

This clonotype was detected ten times or more. The CDR3 DNA reads TGTGCCAGCAGTTTAGGTCCGCGGCCCCAAGAGACCCAGTACTTC. Translated: CASSLGPRPQETQYF. This sequence joins TRBV9 and TRBJ2-5; no clear D gene. CDR3 length: 15 residues. The V end lost 5 bases, the J end lost 1 base, and 15 bases lay between the germline ends. CDR1 is SGDLS, CDR2 YYNGEE, per germline.

The chain carries TRBV11-2 and TRBJ2-7; TRBD1 is a possible D gene (6 bases). Trimming removed 5 bases from V and 4 bases from J, with 21 bases in between. Germline-derived CDR1 and CDR2 are SGHAT and FQNNGV. CDR3 size: 16 residues. For the CDR3, the DNA is TGTGCCAGCAGCCCCGTGGGGGCCATGGACCCTTACGAGCAGTACTTC. It specifies CASSPVGAMDPYEQYF.

This sequence joins TRBV7-9 and TRBJ2-1; TRBD2 matches at 7 bases. There are 16 residues in the CDR3. In germline, CDR1 is SEHNR, CDR2 FQNEAQ (reference sequence). Unmatched junction bases numbered 11, after V lost 6 bases and J lost 3 bases. CDR3 loop: CASSPTSGTDYNEQFF. The CDR3 DNA reads as TGTGCCAGCAGTCCTACGAGCGGGACCGACTACAATGAGCAGTTCTTC. Full variable domain (rest looked up from reference TRBV7-9 and TRBJ2-1): DTGVSQNPRHKITKRGQNVTFRCDPISEHNRLYWYRQTLGQGPEFLTYFQNEAQLEKSRLLSDRFSAERPKGSFSTLEIQRTEQGDSAMYLCASSPTSGTDYNEQFFGPGTRLTVL.

V gene TRBV7-9 combines with J gene TRBJ2-6, with 7 bases matching TRBD2. The V gene end was trimmed by 5 bases and the J gene end by 2 bases; junction bases not matched to a gene: 12. Germline assignment: CDR1 SEHNR and CDR2 FQNEAQ (reference sequence). The CDR3 length is 18 residues. The CDR3 sequence is CASSPGGGPSPGANVLTF. Written as DNA, the CDR3 is TGTGCCAGCAGCCCTGGGGGGGGTCCAAGCCCTGGGGCCAACGTCCTGACTTTC.

This clonotype was counted between two and nine times. V and J are TRBV27 and TRBJ1-5, with 8 nucleotides matching TRBD1. Germline values: CDR1 MNHEY, CDR2 SMNVEV (reference sequence). This CDR3 contains 16 residues. J gave up 0 bases and V 3 bases, and 4 bases lay outside the gene matches. CDR3 bases: TGTGCCAGCAGTTTGACAGGGGAAAATAGCAATCAGCCCCAGCATTTT. This sequence encodes CASSLTGENSNQPQHF.

This clonotype was detected a few times. The chain uses TRBV7-9 and TRBJ2-5, with D perhaps assigned TRBD1 or TRBD2 (5 bases each). There are 15 residues in the CDR3. Trimming pared 5 bases from V and 1 base from J, leaving 14 bases between. Germline V gene sequence: CDR1 SEHNR, CDR2 FQNEAQ (reference sequence). CDR3 in DNA: TGTGCCAGCAGCGAATTAAGAGGGACCCAAGAGACCCAGTACTTC. Translated: CASSELRGTQETQYF.

There are a few counts of this clonotype. The rearrangement uses TRBV27 and TRBJ2-2; perhaps TRBD1 as D (5 bases). Germline assignment: CDR1 MNHEY and CDR2 SMNVEV (reference sequence). The V end was cut by 4 bases, the J end by 5 bases, with 17 bases between. This CDR3 comprises 16 residues. The CDR3 DNA reads as TGTGCCAGCAGTTCAGGGTTGCGAATAACGACCGGGGAGCTGTTTTTT. This sequence encodes CASSSGLRITTGELFF.

Ten or more counts support this clonotype. The V and J genes are TRBV7-9 and TRBJ2-2, with D hard to call. The germline V gene encodes CDR1 SEHNR and CDR2 FQNEAQ (reference sequence). Between the trimmed V and J ends, which lost 5 bases and 1 base, there was a span of 8 bases. The CDR3 extends over 14 amino acids. CDR3 sequence: CASSPWGNTGELFF. The CDR3 region has the DNA TGTGCCAGCAGCCCCTGGGGGAACACCGGGGAGCTGTTTTTT.

Of note for this clonotype: This may stem from a read error, because a much larger clone lies one nucleotide away. CDR3 protein: CTWSVSGLGYTF. In DNA form, the CDR3 reads TGTACCTGGAGTGTATCAGGGTTAGGCTACACCTTC. This chain connects TRBV30 to TRBJ1-2; tentative D call: TRBD1 (5 bases). Germline values: CDR1 GTSNPN, CDR2 SVGIG (reference sequence). The CDR3 has 12 residues.

This clonotype was found a few times. Here the CDR3 DNA reads TGCGCCAGCAGCCAAGATTCTATGGCGCGCTCCTACGAGCAGTACTTC. Translating it yields CASSQDSMARSYEQYF. The chain uses TRBV4-3 and TRBJ2-7; D ambiguous. Trimming removed 0 bases from V and 0 bases from J, with 12 bases in between. The germline gives CDR1 LGHNA, CDR2 YSLEER. This CDR3 spans 16 amino acids.

To note about this clonotype: This sequence may be a read error, since a much larger clone differs from it by one base. This chain joins TRBV20-1 and TRBJ1-1; D is undetermined. Germline CDR1 and CDR2: DFQATT and SNEGSKA (reference sequence). Trimming pared 7 bases from V and 0 bases from J, leaving 15 bases between. The CDR3 contains 14 residues. The CDR3 is CSVVRWNMNTEAFF. CDR3 DNA sequence: TGCAGTGTTGTTCGGTGGAACATGAACACTGAAGCTTTCTTT.

This clonotype was counted at least ten times. The chain couples TRBV20-1 to TRBJ2-5, with 7 positions matching TRBD2. Germline V gene data show CDR1 as DFQATT and CDR2 as SNEGSKA (reference sequence). CDR3 length equals 15 residues. Germline trimming cut 6 bases from V and 0 bases from J; bases unmatched to any gene: 10. The CDR3: CSAVPVAGDQETQYF. The CDR3 nucleotides are TGCAGTGCCGTTCCCGTGGCGGGAGACCAAGAGACCCAGTACTTC.

Points on this clonotype: A much larger clone sits a single nucleotide away, making a read error possible. The gene calls are TRBV7-9 and TRBJ1-2; D is unclear. The germline CDR1 and CDR2 sequences are SEHNR and FQNEAQ (reference sequence). Trimming shortened V by 7 bases and J by 8 bases, and 14 bases separated the two germline ends. This CDR3 spans 12 amino acids. CDR3 nucleotides: TGTGCCAGCACCCCGAGAAGATTCGGCTACACCTTC. Translated, it gives CASTPRRFGYTF.